The present T cell receptor beta chain was sequenced within a study of blood T cells in healthy people across ages. This clonotype was seen ten or more times. Its antigen is undetermined. The germline gene is not matched at one end of the junction; a read error may be the cause. Germline lookup yields CDR1 SNHLY and CDR2 FYNNEI. The CDR3 spans 12 residues. Alongside a J-beta primer mix, a sample-barcoded 5' primer served in a second PCR lasting about 7 to 12 cycles. Each of the cDNA molecules was tagged by a template-switch adaptor with 12 random nucleotides. From each sample, at least 3 million paired-end reads containing CDR3 were obtained. MiXCR, run by TCRdb on the 5' RACE reads, gives a single entry per CDR3 protein. The sample holds roughly 1,100,000 distinct CDR3 sequences; around 27% are singletons and the top ten take around 0.75%. Study observations and caveats: Among long-lived donors, naive CD4+ cells were more numerous and diversity higher than in aged donors.

The data were also submitted as part of a second study, on T cells of mothers and their children. That work adds: Versus unrelated pairs, overlap was slightly higher in related mother-child pairs, without reaching significance.

The genes are TRBV2 and TRBJ2-3, with D unclear. This clonotype was sampled from a girl under 10 years old in good health. Sequencing input: blood. CDR3 DNA sequence: TGTGCCAGCAGTCTGGGCACAGATACGCGGTATTTT. Translated: CASSLGTDTRYF.